This entry features one TCR beta chain sequence. Its antigen is currently not known. No qualities accompany the bases; no much larger clone lies one base away. For this chain, trimming is 4 bases at the V end and 1 base at the J end, and the number of junction bases without a gene match is 5. The CDR1 and CDR2 encoded by the germline V gene are SGHTS and YDEGEE. The CDR3 has 17 amino acids, counting the end cysteine and phenylalanine. The DNA shown is the 51-base CDR3, in frame from base 1. In total, approximately 690 healthy bone marrow donors made up the cohort. At the time of sampling, every cohort member was nominally healthy, though immune exposures that went unrecorded were likely present. The donor was CMV seropositive and was included in the group of 250 to 350 seropositive cohort members. Each donor provided a peripheral blood sample, and peripheral blood mononuclear cells were used for TCR beta sequencing. Genomic DNA was extracted from the blood cell samples with the Qiagen DNeasy Blood Extraction Kit.

The sample comes from a study of cytomegalovirus exposure and HLA in healthy donors (dated by TCRdb to the late 2010s). In terms of the full investigation: An earlier analysis of more than 550 of the donors reported approximately 300 Gb of sequence data and 100 million to 120 million unique TCR beta sequences obtained from approximately 180 million T cells. Approximately 300 gigabases of sequencing data and 91 million or so unique TCR sequences made up an early release that covered some 640 HLA-typed donors. The genetic ancestry cluster associated with self-reported Caucasian donors included 81% of the roughly 360 genotyped donors. The study aimed to test whether signatures of past pathogen exposure could be identified by cataloging public T cell receptors. The study used immunosequencing to profile the T cell repertoires of several hundred subjects and linked those repertoires to cytomegalovirus serostatus. A separate validation cohort of 90 to 150 different subjects was used in addition to the 666-subject first cohort. High-throughput TCR immunosequencing, statistical association of individual TCRs with disease status, and machine learning were combined to predict cytomegalovirus infection status. A later analysis re-examined previously published TCR beta repertoires from about 670 donors and added high-resolution HLA genotyping to investigate patterns of TCR occurrence. Rather than drawing on any new phenotypic data, the later analysis identified candidate immune exposures from TCR beta sequences and the way those sequences occurred across donors. In an earlier analysis of roughly 580 of the donors, high-throughput TCR beta sequencing was used to judge whether each TCR beta V gene segment behaved as functional or pseudogenic. Donor age, sex, ethnicity and CMV serostatus were compiled alongside the repertoire data. A later genetic analysis used genome-wide SNP genotypes for about three fifths of the roughly 700 donors, treating that subset as a discovery cohort. Every discovery cohort repertoire had been produced on one sequencing platform. HLA typing covered class I and class II loci at four-digit resolution. Typing coverage varied by locus: about 629-640 donors for A, B, C, DRB1 and DQB1; under 550 for DQA1; about 590 for DPA1; roughly 470 for DPB1. Because of strong linkage in the cohort, five DR-DQ haplotypes were treated as single units for association and clustering. Among several hundred genotyped donors of the cohort, an average of around 250,000 unique TCR beta nucleotide sequences was sequenced per donor, of which roughly 17% were non-productive.

The library was generated by the immunoSEQ multiplex PCR assay. A mixture of 60 forward primers for TCR Vbeta segments and 13 reverse primers for TCR Jbeta segments was used in the multiplex PCR. The CDR3 region of rearranged TCR beta genes was amplified from genomic DNA with a multiplex PCR assay. Amplified TCR beta libraries were sequenced as 87-base-pair reads on the Illumina HiSeq System. As for how the authors treated the data: In a later analysis, 80 million or so unique TCR beta chains were counted across the 500 to 850 repertoires, and roughly 10 million of these chains were shared by at least two donors. To remove PCR and sequencing errors, raw reads were error-corrected and collapsed into unique sequences using a nearest-neighbor algorithm that merged closely related sequences. To assign V, D and J gene segments, CDR3 sequences were aligned to IMGT reference sequences. For a sequence to be retained, at least a six-nucleotide match to both a V gene segment and a J gene segment was required. A rearrangement counted as productive if the CDR3 had no stop codons and remained in frame with V and J, and every other rearrangement counted as non-productive. CDR3 was defined according to IMGT convention as the region running from the second conserved V-encoded cysteine to the conserved J-encoded phenylalanine. In an earlier analysis of more than 550 of the donors, sequences lacking an unambiguous match to a single V gene segment were excluded. In an earlier analysis of some 590 of the donors, a V segment was called functional when productive rearrangements were above 56.7%, and segregating when the standard deviation between donors exceeded 5%. A statistical classification framework was developed to diagnose cytomegalovirus status using the catalog of TCR beta chain sequences. A later analysis assigned V and J genes by comparing TCR nucleotide sequences with IMGT/GENE-DB human TR gene sequences. The TCRdist pipeline was used in a later analysis to assign CDR3 sequences and most-parsimonious VDJ recombination scenarios. In a later analysis, each TCR beta chain was defined by its CDR3 amino acid sequence together with its V-gene family, and reads lacking a unique V-gene family were excluded. As a way to deal with suspected cross-contamination and a sequencing artifact, a later analysis dropped 640 or so nucleotide sequences that were highly shared and had low generation probability. For each public chain, a later analysis derived a clonal expansion index from normalized ranks of inferred template counts within each repertoire. In a later analysis, generation probabilities were computed using a VDJ recombination model fitted to out-of-frame rearrangements, and the results were checked against IGoR. In a later analysis, hypergeometric tests were used to score TCR-TCR, TCR-HLA and TCR-CMV co-occurrence, with a repertoire-size bias correction applied to TCR pairs. A later analysis estimated false discovery rates by permuting HLA or CMV assignments 20 times. In a later analysis, co-occurring TCRs were grouped using DBSCAN, with TCRdist sequence similarity added in when clustering inside HLA-allele-positive subsets. Repertoires with fewer than 30,000 or more than 120,000 public chains were left out of co-occurrence clustering, as were five repertoires with anomalous nucleotide sharing. TCRdb stores this immuneACCESS table with in-frame sequences only. Part of the clones is absent; in the studies checked, under half of the shortfall reflects unresolved V genes, and no reason is known for the rest. V and J calls and clone size are those listed in that table; D and trimming were worked out from the DNA. In all, the sample holds 110,000 to 150,000 clones, and about two thirds of those were seen once. The ten biggest clones cover under 2.5% of the sample.

Paper-wide results and their limitations: A further reported finding was that TCR beta sequences accurately predicted the HLA-A and HLA-B alleles for most subjects in the first cohort. In a later analysis, more than 15,000 TCR beta sequences were associated with specific HLA alleles at a false discovery rate of 0.05. According to a later analysis, TCR association rates differed among HLA loci, with DRB1 alleles showing the most associated TCRs and HLA-C alleles showing the fewest. For the cohort, immune exposure information was limited to CMV serostatus. Broadly in line with IMGT annotations, most TCR beta V segments showed up in productive rearrangements about 87% or about 30% of the time in an earlier analysis of around 600 of the donors. Strong co-occurrence of HLA alleles, especially DR and DQ, made assigning TCR associations to individual alleles difficult. Presence/absence analyses assumed roughly uniform sequencing depth across donors, an assumption that may not hold. Three of the identified cytomegalovirus-associated TCR beta chains were confirmed in vitro to be specific for cytomegalovirus antigens. In a later genetic analysis, a missense DCLRE1C variant was associated with V-gene and J-gene trimming of TCR beta chains, and the association was replicated in an independent cohort. A group of highly shared sequence variants was considered likely to be a technical artifact of the sequencing pipeline. While some public TCRs were present in many individuals, most TCR sequences turned up only very rarely across donors. The authors suggested that the approach could potentially be extended to other disease states and immunological phenotypes. Because counts were too low, about 15 rarely observed V segments, including chromosome 9 orphons, were left out of the earlier analysis of 587 of the donors. Linkage disequilibrium might explain the correlated functional status among segregating V segments, but an unknown experimental factor could not be excluded. A later analysis reported that several top co-occurrence clusters appeared linked to parvovirus B19, influenza, CMV and Epstein-Barr virus. According to a later analysis, most CMV-associated TCR beta chains appeared to be HLA-restricted, and the HLA associations seemed to be driven largely by CMV exposure. The classifier was reported to diagnose cytomegalovirus status with high specificity and sensitivity in both the original cohort and the validation cohort. This cohort had only TCR beta chains sequenced, and the lack of alpha or paired-chain data limited which features could be detected. Some IMGT-functional V segments, including TRBV6-2 and TRBV6-3, could not be distinguished by the 87-base-pair reads and were therefore excluded. In the study, 150 to 200 TCR beta chains were listed as associated with cytomegalovirus. HLA typing was unavailable for some donors at each locus, so association tests used only the typed subset. According to a later genetic analysis, donors in an Asian-associated ancestry cluster had fewer N-insertions in productive TCRs than the approximately 650-donor mean. A later analysis found that HLA-associated TCR beta chains were more clonally expanded and had lower generation probabilities than equally common non-associated chains.

Sequencing input: PBMCs. The sequence links TRBV5-8 to TRBJ2-3, and 14 junction bases match TRBD2. This TCR came from a woman aged 55-69 years in good health and CMV-seropositive. CDR3 reads: CASSTGLAGVGTDTQYF. Here is the DNA: TGTGCCAGCAGCACGGGACTAGCGGGAGTGGGCACAGATACGCAGTATTTT.